The present entry profiles one TCR beta chain with its context. This sample stems from a study of T cells in Graves' hyperthyroidism and ophthalmopathy. CDR1 is ENHRY, CDR2 SYGVKD, per germline. V lost 8 bases and J 0 bases, leaving 17 bases between the germline ends. The CDR3 has 16 residues. RNA transcripts gave rise to amplified TCR beta CDR3 regions. A set of HTBI primers served as the primers for a first-round RT-PCR of the TCR CDR3. TCRdb analysed the multiplex PCR reads with MiXCR anew, one entry per CDR3 protein. The repertoire holds approximately 690,000 distinct CDR3 sequences, with less than 25% as singletons.

Material for sequencing was blood. The sequence came from a man younger than 40 with Graves' ophthalmopathy. The chain joins TRBV10-3 to TRBJ2-1; perhaps TRBD1 as D (5 bases). CDR3 nucleotides: TGTGCCATCGGTGGACCGACAGCTTCCTCCTACAATGAGCAGTTCTTC. Its translation: CAIGGPTASSYNEQFF.